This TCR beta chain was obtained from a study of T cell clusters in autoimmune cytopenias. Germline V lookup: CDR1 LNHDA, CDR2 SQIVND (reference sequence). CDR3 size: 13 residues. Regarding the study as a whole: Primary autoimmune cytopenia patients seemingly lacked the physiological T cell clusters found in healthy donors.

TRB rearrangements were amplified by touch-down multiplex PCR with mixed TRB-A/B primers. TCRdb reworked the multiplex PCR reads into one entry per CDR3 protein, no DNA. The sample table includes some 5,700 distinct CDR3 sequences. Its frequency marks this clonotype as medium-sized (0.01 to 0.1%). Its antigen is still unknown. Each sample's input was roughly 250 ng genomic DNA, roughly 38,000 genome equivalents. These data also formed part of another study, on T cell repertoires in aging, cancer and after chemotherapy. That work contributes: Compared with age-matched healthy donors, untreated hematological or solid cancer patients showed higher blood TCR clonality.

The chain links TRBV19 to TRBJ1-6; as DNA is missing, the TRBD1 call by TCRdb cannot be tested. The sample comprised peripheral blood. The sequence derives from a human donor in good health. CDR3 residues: CASSDRGNSPLHF. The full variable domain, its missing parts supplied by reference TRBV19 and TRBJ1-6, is DGGITQSPKYLFRKEGQNVTLSCEQNLNHDAMYWYRQDPGQGLRLIYYSQIVNDFQKGDIAEGYSVSREKKESFPLTVTSAQKNPTAFYLCASSDRGNSPLHFGNGTRLTVT.